The 4 T cell receptor beta chains listed next were all sequenced from one sample in a study of control samples from healthy donors and cancer patients. Sequenced by immunoSEQ multiplex PCR; TCRdb stores in-frame clones only, minus some. The sample records around 100,000 clones, around 88% being singletons. What was sequenced was blood. The source of these receptors is a man aged 25 to 40 in good health.

The chain combines TRBV21-1 with TRBJ1-2. TRBV21-1 is described as a pseudogene. This CDR3 is 16 amino acids long. For the CDR3, the DNA is TGTGCCAGCAGCAACCTAGGCCCAGTTCAGGATCGACGCTACACCTTC. Protein sequence: CASSNLGPVQDRRYTF.

The chain has TRBV11-1 and TRBJ1-3; the D gene is possibly TRBD1 (5 bases). The CDR3 has 14 residues. Trimming removed 8 bases from V and 2 bases from J, with 13 bases in between. In germline, CDR1 is SGHAT, CDR2 FQDESV (reference sequence). Here the CDR3 reads CASAWGTTGNTIYF. The CDR3 DNA sequence: TGTGCCAGCGCCTGGGGGACGACTGGAAACACCATATATTTT.

This chain links TRBV14 with TRBJ1-1; D unclear. Germline V CDR1 and CDR2: SGHDN, FVKESK. V dropped 4 bases and J dropped 0 bases, with 6 bases sitting between them. The length of the CDR3 is 13 residues. This CDR3 reads CASSPSLNTEAFF. DNA of the CDR3: TGTGCCAGCAGCCCCTCACTGAACACTGAAGCTTTCTTT.

This chain links TRBV6-6 with TRBJ1-5; no reliable D call. V was trimmed by 4 bases and J by 11 bases, leaving 12 bases between them. In germline, CDR1 is MNHNY, CDR2 SVGAGI (reference sequence). This CDR3 is built from 12 residues. The CDR3 sequence is CASSSTQMTQHF. DNA of the CDR3: TGTGCCAGCAGTTCCACCCAAATGACCCAGCATTTT.